This T cell receptor beta chain was captured by sequencing in a study of blood T cell repertoires in COVID-19. About the study: From T cells, B-cell-depleted T cells, or PBMCs came the material, which was cDNA or gDNA.

Trimming pared 3 bases from V and 7 bases from J, leaving 7 bases between. This CDR3 contains 13 residues. Germline CDR1 LNHDA, CDR2 SQIVND (reference sequence). Grouping used clinical history reported by participants in a survey and questionnaire. The method was immunoSEQ multiplex PCR; TCRdb's version includes in-frame clones alone and lacks a portion of them. In the table there are some 320,000 clones, roughly 90% of which are singletons. As to this clone: The sample contains more than one DNA sequence encoding this CDR3.

This chain uses TRBV19 with TRBJ1-6; no clear D gene. The sequenced sample was PBMCs or T cells enriched from blood (not recorded which). This clonotype originated in a man aged 55 to 70 who had recovered from COVID-19. The CDR3 DNA is TGTGCCAGTAGTATCTCTAGAAATTCACCCCTCCACTTT. It encodes CASSISRNSPLHF.